This T cell receptor beta chain is from a study of read filtering for tumor transcriptome and immune sequencing. Across the whole study: IR-seq gave about 3.5 to 10.27 million TCR reads per sample; RNA-seq gave about 80 to 1,400. General study findings and limits: Single-read clonotypes: roughly 86% of IR-seq clonotypes (roughly 3.5% of reads), about 75% of RNA-seq clonotypes (nearly 45% of reads). IR-seq and RNA-seq agreed better without single-read clonotypes.

From 300 to 450 ng of RNA, a library with molecular barcoded alpha/delta and beta/gamma adaptors was made. TCRdb called the reads again in MiXCR, with one record for every CDR3 protein. The data contain about 90,000 distinct CDR3 sequences, more than 9% of them singletons. Trimming took off 3 bases at V and 6 bases at J, with 0 bases between the two ends. The CDR3 spans 10 residues. The V gene's germline CDR1 is LGHDT and CDR2 YNNKEL (reference sequence). On this clonotype: As yet, its antigen is unknown. Since no conserved phenylalanine or tryptophan closes the CDR3, a read error is the likely cause.

This chain connects TRBV3-1 to TRBJ1-5; D ambiguous. Input material: a population of CD138-negative cells sorted from bone marrow. This clonotype was obtained from a donor aged 40 or over with multiple myeloma. CDR3 sequence: CASSHQPQHL. In DNA form, the CDR3 reads TGTGCCAGCAGCCATCAGCCCCAGCATCTT.